The entry below gives a single T cell receptor beta chain sequence along with its context. The antigen is undetermined. Germline-derived CDR1 and CDR2 are KGHSH and LQKENI. This CDR3 is built from 16 residues. J lost 5 bases, V lost 6 bases, and 15 bases had no gene match. TCRdb redid the calling of the RT-PCR reads with MiXCR, one entry per CDR3 protein. The sample consists of about 520,000 distinct CDR3 sequences, about 25% of them appearing once. These data originate in a study of response to subunit inactivated influenza vaccine. Overall study results and limits: The authors suggested that few new T cells are recruited per seasonal influenza vaccination.

The J gene is TRBJ2-5, the V gene TRBV18; 7 positions agree with TRBD1. The sequence was obtained from a man aged 50-59 years who received an inactivated influenza vaccine. The material was CD4+ T cells sorted from PBMCs, obtained more than 4 days after vaccination. CDR3 protein: CASSPTLQGNLETQYF. In DNA, the CDR3 is TGTGCCAGCTCGCCAACTTTACAGGGGAATCTGGAGACCCAGTACTTC.